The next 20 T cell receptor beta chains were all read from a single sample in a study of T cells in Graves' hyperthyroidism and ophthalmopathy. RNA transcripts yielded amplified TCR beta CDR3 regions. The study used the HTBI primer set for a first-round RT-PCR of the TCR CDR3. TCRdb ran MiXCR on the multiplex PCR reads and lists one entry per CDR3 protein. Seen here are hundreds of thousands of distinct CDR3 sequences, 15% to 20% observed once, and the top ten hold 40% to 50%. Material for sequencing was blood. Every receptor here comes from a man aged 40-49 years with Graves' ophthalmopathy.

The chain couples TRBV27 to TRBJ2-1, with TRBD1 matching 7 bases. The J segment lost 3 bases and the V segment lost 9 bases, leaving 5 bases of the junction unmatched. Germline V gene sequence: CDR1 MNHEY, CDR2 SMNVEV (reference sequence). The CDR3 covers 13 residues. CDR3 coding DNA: TGTGCCAGTACAACAGGGGTCTACAATGAGCAGTTCTTC. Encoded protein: CASTTGVYNEQFF.

The CDR3 loop is CASGTLGRNEQFF. CDR3 bases: TGTGCCAGCGGAACTCTAGGTCGGAATGAGCAGTTCTTC. The chain is built from TRBV27 and TRBJ2-1; D not resolved. The CDR3 spans 13 residues. Germline CDR1 and CDR2: MNHEY and SMNVEV (reference sequence). V was cut by 8 bases and J by 7 bases, with 15 bases left in between.

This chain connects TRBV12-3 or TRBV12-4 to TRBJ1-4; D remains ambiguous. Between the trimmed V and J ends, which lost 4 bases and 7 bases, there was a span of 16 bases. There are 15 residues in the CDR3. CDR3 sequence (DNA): TGTGCCAGCAGTTCGCGAAGGGCGGTGGGTGAAAAACTGTTTTTT. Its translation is CASSSRRAVGEKLFF.

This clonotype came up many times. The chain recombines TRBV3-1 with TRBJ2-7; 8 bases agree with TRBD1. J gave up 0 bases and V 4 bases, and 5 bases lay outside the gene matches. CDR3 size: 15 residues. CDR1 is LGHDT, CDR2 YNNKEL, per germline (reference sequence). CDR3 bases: TGTGCCAGCAGCCTACGGACAGGGCTCTCCTACGAGCAGTACTTC. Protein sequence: CASSLRTGLSYEQYF.

CDR3 residues: CASSFSGGPSISYEQYF. The CDR3 nucleotides are TGTGCCAGCAGTTTCTCCGGGGGCCCATCAATCTCCTACGAGCAGTACTTC. V usage is TRBV28 and J usage is TRBJ2-7; D may correspond to TRBD1 or TRBD2 (6 bases each). The germline V gene encodes CDR1 MDHEN and CDR2 SYDVKM. The CDR3 runs 17 residues. The germline V and J ends were trimmed by 3 bases and 0 bases, with 18 bases remaining between them. Combining the CDR3 with reference TRBV28 and TRBJ2-7 gives the whole variable domain DVKVTQSSRYLVKRTGEKVFLECVQDMDHENMFWYRQDPGLGLRLIYFSYDVKMKEKGDIPEGYSVSREKKERFSLILESASTNQTSMYLCASSFSGGPSISYEQYFGPGTRLTVT.

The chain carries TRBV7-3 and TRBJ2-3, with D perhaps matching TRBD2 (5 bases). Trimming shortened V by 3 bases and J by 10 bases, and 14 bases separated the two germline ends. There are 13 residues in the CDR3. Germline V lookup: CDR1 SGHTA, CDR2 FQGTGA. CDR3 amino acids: CASSFTKEASQYF. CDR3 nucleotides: TGTGCCAGCAGCTTTACGAAGGAGGCGTCGCAGTATTTT. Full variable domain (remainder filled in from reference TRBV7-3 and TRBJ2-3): GAGVSQTPSNKVTEKGKYVELRCDPISGHTALYWYRQSLGQGPEFLIYFQGTGAADDSGLPNDRFFAVRPEGSVSTLKIQRTERGDSAVYLCASSFTKEASQYFGPGTRLTVL.

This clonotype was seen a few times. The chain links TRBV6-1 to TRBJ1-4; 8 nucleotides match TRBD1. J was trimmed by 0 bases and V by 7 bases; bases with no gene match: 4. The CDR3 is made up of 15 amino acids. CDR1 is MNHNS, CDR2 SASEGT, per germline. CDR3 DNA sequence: TGTGCCAGCATAAGGACAGGGACAACTAATGAAAAACTGTTTTTT. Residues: CASIRTGTTNEKLFF.

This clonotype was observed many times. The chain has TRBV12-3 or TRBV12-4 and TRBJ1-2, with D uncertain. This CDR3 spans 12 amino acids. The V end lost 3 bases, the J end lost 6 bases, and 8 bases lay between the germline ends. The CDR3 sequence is CASSFNPNGYTF. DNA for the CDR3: TGTGCCAGCAGTTTTAACCCCAATGGCTACACCTTC.

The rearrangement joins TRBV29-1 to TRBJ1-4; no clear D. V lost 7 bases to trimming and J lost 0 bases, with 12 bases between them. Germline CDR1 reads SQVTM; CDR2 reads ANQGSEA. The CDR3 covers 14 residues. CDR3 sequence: CSAVQVATNEKLFF. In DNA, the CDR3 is TGCAGCGCTGTCCAAGTTGCAACTAATGAAAAACTGTTTTTT.

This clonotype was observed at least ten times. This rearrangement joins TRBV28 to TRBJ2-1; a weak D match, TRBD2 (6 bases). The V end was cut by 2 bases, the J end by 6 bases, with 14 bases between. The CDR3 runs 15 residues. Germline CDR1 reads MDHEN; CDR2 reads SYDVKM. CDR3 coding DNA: TGTGCCAGCAGTTTAATCGCGGCGGGGAGCAATGAGCAGTTCTTC. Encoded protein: CASSLIAAGSNEQFF.

CDR3 sequence reads: CASSLYLAGEKLFF. DNA for the CDR3: TGTGCCAGCAGTTTGTACCTCGCAGGGGAAAAACTGTTTTTT. The chain joins TRBV12-3 or TRBV12-4 to TRBJ1-4; perhaps TRBD1 as D (5 bases). Trimming took off 3 bases at V and 8 bases at J, with 13 bases between the two ends. This CDR3 contains 14 residues.

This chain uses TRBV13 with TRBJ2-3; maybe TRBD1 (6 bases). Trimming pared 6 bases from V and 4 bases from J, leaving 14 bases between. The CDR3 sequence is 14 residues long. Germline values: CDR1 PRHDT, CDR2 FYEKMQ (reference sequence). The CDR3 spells CASSKGGAADTQYF. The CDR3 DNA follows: TGTGCCAGCAGTAAAGGGGGAGCTGCAGATACGCAGTATTTT.

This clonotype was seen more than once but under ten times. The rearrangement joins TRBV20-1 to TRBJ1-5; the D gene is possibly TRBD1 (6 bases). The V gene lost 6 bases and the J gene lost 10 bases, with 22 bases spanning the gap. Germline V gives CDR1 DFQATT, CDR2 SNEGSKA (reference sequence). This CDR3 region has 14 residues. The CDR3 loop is CSAREGGVRGPQHF. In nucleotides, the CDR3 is TGCAGTGCCCGAGAGGGGGGCGTCAGGGGCCCCCAGCATTTT.

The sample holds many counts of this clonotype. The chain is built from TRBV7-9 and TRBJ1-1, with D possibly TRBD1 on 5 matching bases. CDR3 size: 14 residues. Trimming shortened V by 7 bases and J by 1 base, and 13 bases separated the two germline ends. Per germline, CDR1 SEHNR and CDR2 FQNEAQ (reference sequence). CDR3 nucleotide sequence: TGTGCCAGCAACCATCCTGGGGGGAACACTGAAGCTTTCTTT. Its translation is CASNHPGGNTEAFF.

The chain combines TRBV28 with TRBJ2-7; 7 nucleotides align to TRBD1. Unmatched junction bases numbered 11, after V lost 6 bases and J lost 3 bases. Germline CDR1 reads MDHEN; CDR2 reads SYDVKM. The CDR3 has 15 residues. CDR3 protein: CASRSQTGSDYEQYF. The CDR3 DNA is TGTGCCAGCAGATCTCAGACAGGGTCGGACTACGAGCAGTACTTC.

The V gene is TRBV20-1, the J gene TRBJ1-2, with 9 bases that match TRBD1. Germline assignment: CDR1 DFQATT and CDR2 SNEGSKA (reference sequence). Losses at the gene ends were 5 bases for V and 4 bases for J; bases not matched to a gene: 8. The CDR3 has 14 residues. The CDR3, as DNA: TGCAGTGCTTCCCGTGGGGACAGGGCCTATGGCTACACCTTC. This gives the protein CSASRGDRAYGYTF.

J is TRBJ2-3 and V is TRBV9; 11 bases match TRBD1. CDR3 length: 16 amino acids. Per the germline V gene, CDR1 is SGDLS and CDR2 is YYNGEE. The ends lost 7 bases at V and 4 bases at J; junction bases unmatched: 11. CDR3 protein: CASGYSSGQGADTQYF. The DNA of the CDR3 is TGTGCCAGCGGGTACTCCTCGGGACAGGGGGCAGATACGCAGTATTTT.

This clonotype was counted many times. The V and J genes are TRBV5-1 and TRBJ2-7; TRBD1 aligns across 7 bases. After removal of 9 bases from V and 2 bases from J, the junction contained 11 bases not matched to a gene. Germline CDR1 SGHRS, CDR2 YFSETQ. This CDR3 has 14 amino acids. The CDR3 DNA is TGCGCCACCTCCCCCACAGGGGTTACCTACGAGCAGTACTTC. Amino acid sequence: CATSPTGVTYEQYF.

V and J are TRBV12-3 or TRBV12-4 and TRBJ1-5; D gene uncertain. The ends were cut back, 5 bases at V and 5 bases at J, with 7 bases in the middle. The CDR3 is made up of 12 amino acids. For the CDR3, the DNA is TGTGCCAGCAGTACAACAGATCAGCCCCAGCATTTT. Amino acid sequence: CASSTTDQPQHF.

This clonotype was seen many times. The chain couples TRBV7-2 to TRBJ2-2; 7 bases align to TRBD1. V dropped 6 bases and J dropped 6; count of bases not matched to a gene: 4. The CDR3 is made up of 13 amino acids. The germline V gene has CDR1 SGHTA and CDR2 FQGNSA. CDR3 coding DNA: TGTGCCAGCAGATACAGGGGAGCCGGGGAGCTGTTTTTT. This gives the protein CASRYRGAGELFF.